The clone carrying this TCR beta chain was counted only a few times. V was trimmed by 4 bases and J by 6 bases, leaving 16 bases between them. This CDR3 is 15 amino acids long. No donor was unhealthy or non-Caucasian. The data were taken from a study of identical twins. TCRdb reanalysed the 5' RACE reads using MiXCR and keeps one entry per CDR3 protein. Seen here are approximately 530,000 distinct CDR3 sequences, around 22% observed once, and the top ten hold approximately 0.49%. These records were also assigned to another study, of yellow fever vaccine responses in identical twins.

This TCR came from a woman between 18 and 30 years old in good health. Source material: CD4+ T cells sorted from blood. The rearrangement links TRBV12-3 or TRBV12-4 to TRBJ1-5; D unclear. Here the CDR3 reads CASSSYRPSGQPQHF. In DNA, the CDR3 is TGTGCCAGCAGTTCCTACCGGCCGAGCGGTCAGCCCCAGCATTTT.